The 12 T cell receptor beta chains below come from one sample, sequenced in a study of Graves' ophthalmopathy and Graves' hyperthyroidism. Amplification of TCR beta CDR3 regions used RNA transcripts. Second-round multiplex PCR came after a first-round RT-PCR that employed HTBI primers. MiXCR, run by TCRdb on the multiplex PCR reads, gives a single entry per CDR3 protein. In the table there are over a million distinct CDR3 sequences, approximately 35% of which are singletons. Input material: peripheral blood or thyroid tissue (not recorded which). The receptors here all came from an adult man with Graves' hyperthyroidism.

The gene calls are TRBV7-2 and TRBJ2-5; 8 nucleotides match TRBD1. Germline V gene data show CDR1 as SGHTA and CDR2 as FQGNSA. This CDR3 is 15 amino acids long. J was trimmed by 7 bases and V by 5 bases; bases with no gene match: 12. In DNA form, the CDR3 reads TGTGCCAGCAGCGTTGAAGGACAGGGTTTAAGGACCCAGTACTTC. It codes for CASSVEGQGLRTQYF.

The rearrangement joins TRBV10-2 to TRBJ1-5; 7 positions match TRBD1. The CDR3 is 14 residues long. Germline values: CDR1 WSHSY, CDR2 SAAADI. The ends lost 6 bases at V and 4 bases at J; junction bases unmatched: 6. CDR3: CASSGTALNQPQHF. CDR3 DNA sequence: TGCGCCAGCAGCGGGACAGCTCTAAATCAGCCCCAGCATTTT.

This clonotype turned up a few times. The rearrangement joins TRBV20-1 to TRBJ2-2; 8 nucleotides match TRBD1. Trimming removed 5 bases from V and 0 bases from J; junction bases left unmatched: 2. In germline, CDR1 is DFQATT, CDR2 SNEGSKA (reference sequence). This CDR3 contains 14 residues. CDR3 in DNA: TGCAGTGCTCGGGACAGGTCGAACACCGGGGAGCTGTTTTTT. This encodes CSARDRSNTGELFF.

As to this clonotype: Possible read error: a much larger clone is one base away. CDR3 amino acids: CASSSAGIPHGYTF. The CDR3 region has the DNA TGTGCCAGCAGTTCAGCCGGAATACCTCATGGCTACACCTTC. The chain couples TRBV12-3 or TRBV12-4 to TRBJ1-2; no reliable D call. Trimming stripped 4 bases from V and 6 bases from J, with 15 bases between. This CDR3 region has 14 residues.

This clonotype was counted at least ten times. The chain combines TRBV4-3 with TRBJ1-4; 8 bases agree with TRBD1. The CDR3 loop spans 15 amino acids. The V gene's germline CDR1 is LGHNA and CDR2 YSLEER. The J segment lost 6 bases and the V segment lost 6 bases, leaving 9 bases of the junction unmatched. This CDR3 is CASSDRQGSDEKLFF. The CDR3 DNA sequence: TGCGCCAGCAGTGACCGACAGGGGTCGGATGAAAAACTGTTTTTT.

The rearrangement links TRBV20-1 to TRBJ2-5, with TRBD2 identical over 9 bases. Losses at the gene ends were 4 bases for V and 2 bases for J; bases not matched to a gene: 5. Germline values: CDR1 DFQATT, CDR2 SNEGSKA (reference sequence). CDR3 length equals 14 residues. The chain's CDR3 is CSAMGAGGQETQYF. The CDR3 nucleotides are TGCAGTGCTATGGGGGCGGGGGGGCAAGAGACCCAGTACTTC.

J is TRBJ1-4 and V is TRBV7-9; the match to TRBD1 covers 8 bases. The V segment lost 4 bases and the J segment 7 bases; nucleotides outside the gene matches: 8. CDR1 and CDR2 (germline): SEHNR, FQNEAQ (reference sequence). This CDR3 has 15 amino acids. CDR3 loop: CASSSGTGIGEKLFF. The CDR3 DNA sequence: TGTGCCAGCAGCTCCGGGACAGGCATCGGTGAAAAACTGTTTTTT.

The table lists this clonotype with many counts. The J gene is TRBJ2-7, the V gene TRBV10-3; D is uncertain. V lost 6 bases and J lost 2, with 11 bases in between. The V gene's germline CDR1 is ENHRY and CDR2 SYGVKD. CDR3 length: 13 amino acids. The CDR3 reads CAIRSPATYEQYF. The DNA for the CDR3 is TGTGCCATCAGGTCTCCCGCAACCTACGAGCAGTACTTC.

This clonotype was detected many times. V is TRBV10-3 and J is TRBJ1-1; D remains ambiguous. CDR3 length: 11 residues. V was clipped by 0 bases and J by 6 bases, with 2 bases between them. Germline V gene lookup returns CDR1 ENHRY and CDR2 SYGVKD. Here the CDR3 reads CAISESAEAFF. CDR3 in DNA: TGTGCCATCAGTGAGTCGGCTGAAGCTTTCTTT.

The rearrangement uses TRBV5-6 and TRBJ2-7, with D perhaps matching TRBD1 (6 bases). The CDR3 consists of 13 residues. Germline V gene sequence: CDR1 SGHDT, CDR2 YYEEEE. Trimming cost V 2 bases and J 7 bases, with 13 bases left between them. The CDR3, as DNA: TGTGCCAGCAGCTTAACAGGGACGGGGGAGCAGTACTTC. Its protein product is CASSLTGTGEQYF.

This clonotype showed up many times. This chain's CDR3 is CASSLRGQLYEQYF. The CDR3 coding sequence is TGTGCCAGCAGTTTAAGGGGACAGCTATACGAGCAGTACTTC. The chain carries TRBV12-3 or TRBV12-4 and TRBJ2-7; 7 positions match TRBD1. CDR3 length equals 14 residues. Germline trimming cut 2 bases from V and 4 bases from J; bases unmatched to any gene: 5.

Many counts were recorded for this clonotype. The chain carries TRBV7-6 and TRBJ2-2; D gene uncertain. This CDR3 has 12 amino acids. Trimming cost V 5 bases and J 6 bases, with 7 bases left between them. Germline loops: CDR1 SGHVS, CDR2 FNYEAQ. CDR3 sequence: CASSPVSGELFF. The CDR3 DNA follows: TGTGCCAGCAGCCCCGTCTCCGGGGAGCTGTTTTTT.